These 7 T cell receptor beta chains were sequenced from one sample in a study of blood T cells in healthy people across ages. A second PCR of 7 to 11 cycles used a sample-barcoded 5' primer and a J-beta primer mix. TCRdb processed the 5' RACE reads anew with MiXCR; each CDR3 protein has one entry. Here the sample spans about a million distinct CDR3 sequences, 51% being singletons. Sample: blood. These receptors originate from a woman aged 60-70 years in good health.

The rearrangement links TRBV4-1 to TRBJ1-2, with 9 bases aligning to TRBD1. This CDR3 region has 18 residues. With V trimmed by 1 base and J by 5 bases, 14 bases remained unmatched. The V gene's germline CDR1 is MGHRA and CDR2 YSYEKL. The CDR3 sequence is CASSQVFRDRALSYGYTF. For the CDR3, the DNA is TGCGCCAGCAGCCAAGTTTTCCGGGACAGGGCATTGAGTTATGGCTACACCTTC.

This clonotype appeared once. The chain employs TRBV4-1 and TRBJ2-4; weak D call: TRBD2 (5 bases). The J call may be mistaken, given a closer DNA end match to TRBJ2-7. CDR1 and CDR2 from the germline V gene are MGHRA and YSYEKL. CDR3 length: 18 residues. The CDR3 reads CASSQDLGIRLGIYEQYF. The CDR3 region has the DNA TGCGCCAGCAGCCAAGATCTGGGCATTCGCCTCGGGATTTACGAGCAGTACTTC.

This clonotype showed up just a few times. CDR3 in DNA: TGCGCCAGCAGCTTTTCTAGCGGGCGCACAGATACGCAGTATTTT. The encoded protein is CASSFSSGRTDTQYF. The rearrangement uses TRBV5-1 and TRBJ2-3, with 8 bases that match TRBD2. Germline V gene sequence: CDR1 SGHRS, CDR2 YFSETQ. J lost 1 base, V lost 2 bases, and 3 bases had no gene match. This CDR3 has 15 amino acids. Using reference TRBV5-1 and TRBJ2-3 for the parts outside the CDR3, the full variable domain is KAGVTQTPRYLIKTRGQQVTLSCSPISGHRSVSWYQQTPGQGLQFLFEYFSETQRNKGNFPGRFSGRQFSNSRSEMNVSTLELGDSALYLCASSFSSGRTDTQYFGPGTRLTVL.

This clonotype appeared a few times. V and J are TRBV7-6 and TRBJ2-7, with 7 bases that match TRBD2. This CDR3 comprises 15 residues. Germline-derived CDR1 and CDR2 are SGHVS and FNYEAQ. The V segment lost 3 bases and the J segment 4 bases; nucleotides outside the gene matches: 9. CDR3 bases: TGTGCCAGCAGCTTGGGCGGGGGATTCCTTTACGAGCAGTACTTC. Translating gives CASSLGGGFLYEQYF.

V usage is TRBV30 and J usage is TRBJ1-2, with unresolved D. Germline-derived CDR1 and CDR2 are GTSNPN and SVGIG (reference sequence). Trimming took off 4 bases at V and 0 bases at J, with 6 bases between the two ends. The CDR3 is 12 residues long. CDR3 region: CAWTLTNYGYTF. The CDR3 DNA follows: TGTGCCTGGACTCTGACTAACTATGGCTACACCTTC.

The gene calls are TRBV7-6 and TRBJ2-3, with TRBD2 matching 10 bases. The CDR3 extends over 19 amino acids. J was trimmed by 3 bases and V by 5 bases; bases with no gene match: 17. CDR1 is SGHVS and CDR2 is FNYEAQ in the germline V gene. CDR3 coding DNA: TGTGCCAGCAGCCCCCCCGCTAGCGGGAGAATATTGGGTACAGATACGCAGTATTTT. Translation: CASSPPASGRILGTDTQYF.

This clonotype appeared a few times. The CDR3 nucleotides read TGCGCCAGCAGCTCAAGCCGGGACCTCCCCTACGAGCAGTACTTC. This encodes CASSSSRDLPYEQYF. This chain uses TRBV5-1 with TRBJ2-7, with D possibly being TRBD1 or TRBD2 (5 bases each). Germline V CDR1 and CDR2: SGHRS, YFSETQ. Trimming removed 3 bases at V and 2 bases at J, with 15 bases between. The CDR3 spans 15 residues.